This TCR beta chain was identified during a study of cytomegalovirus exposure and HLA in healthy donors (dated by TCRdb to about 2017). Regarding the study in general: In an earlier analysis of several hundred of the donors, roughly 300 Gb of sequence data and 90 million to 120 million unique TCR beta sequences from some 170 million T cells were reported. An early release covering roughly 640 HLA-typed donors comprised approximately 300 gigabases of sequencing data and tens of millions of unique TCR sequences. Among the roughly 390 genotyped donors, around 79% belonged to the genetic ancestry cluster associated with self-reported Caucasian donors. The study aimed to test whether cataloging public T cell receptors could reveal signatures of past pathogen exposure. The study profiled the T cell repertoires of more than 500 subjects by immunosequencing and related them to cytomegalovirus serostatus. Along with the approximately 650-subject first cohort, a separate validation cohort of over a hundred different subjects was used. High-throughput TCR immunosequencing, statistical association of individual TCRs with disease status, and machine learning were combined to predict cytomegalovirus infection status. To study patterns of TCR occurrence, a later analysis re-analyzed previously published TCR beta repertoires from around 700 donors and added high-resolution HLA genotyping. Rather than using new phenotypic data, the later analysis identified candidate immune exposures from TCR beta sequences and from how often those sequences occurred across donors. In an earlier analysis of about 590 of the donors, high-throughput TCR beta sequencing was used to judge whether each TCR beta V gene segment behaved as functional or pseudogenic. Alongside the repertoire data, information on donor age, sex, ethnicity and CMV serostatus was compiled. In a later genetic analysis, genome-wide SNP genotypes for about 65% of the roughly 670 donors were used, and that subset was treated as a discovery cohort. All discovery cohort repertoires had been generated on a single sequencing platform. HLA typing covered class I and class II loci at four-digit resolution. Typing coverage varied by locus: roughly 620-640 donors for A, B, C, DRB1 and DQB1; 522 for DQA1; about 600 for DPA1; 400 to 480 for DPB1. Roughly 5 DR-DQ haplotypes were handled as single units for association and clustering, since linkage in the cohort was strong. Across roughly 420 genotyped donors of the cohort, an average of 235,054 unique TCR beta nucleotide sequences per donor were sequenced, and roughly a sixth of those sequences were non-productive. The paper's findings and limits, for the study overall: Several of the top co-occurrence clusters appeared to be linked to parvovirus B19, influenza, CMV and Epstein-Barr virus, according to a later analysis. A few of the identified cytomegalovirus-associated TCR beta chains were confirmed in vitro to be specific for cytomegalovirus antigens. The cohort was sequenced for TCR beta chains only, and without alpha or paired-chain data the features that could be detected were limited. In the study, about 150 TCR beta chains were listed as associated with cytomegalovirus. Cytomegalovirus status was reported to be diagnosed by the classifier with high specificity and sensitivity in both the original and validation cohorts. In a later genetic analysis, a missense DCLRE1C variant was associated with V-gene and J-gene trimming of TCR beta chains, and the association was replicated in an independent cohort. Some IMGT-functional V segments, including TRBV6-2 and TRBV6-3, could not be distinguished by the 87-base-pair reads and were therefore excluded. Most TCR sequences were observed very rarely across donors, whereas some public TCRs were present in many individuals. Because some donors lacked HLA typing at each locus, the association tests relied only on the typed subset. A group of highly shared sequence variants was considered likely to be a technical artifact of the sequencing pipeline. A further reported finding was that TCR beta sequences accurately predicted the HLA-A and HLA-B alleles for most subjects in the first cohort. In a later analysis, more than 15,000 TCR beta sequences were associated with specific HLA alleles at a false discovery rate of 0.05. In a later genetic analysis, fewer N-insertions in productive TCRs were reported among donors in an Asian-associated ancestry cluster than the roughly 640-donor mean. The only immune exposure information available for the cohort was CMV serostatus. Linkage disequilibrium might explain the correlated functional status among segregating V segments, but an unknown experimental factor could not be ruled out. Because counts were too low, about 18 rarely observed V segments, including chromosome 9 orphons, were excluded from the earlier analysis of around 640 of the donors. A later analysis found that TCR association rates varied across HLA loci, with DRB1 alleles showing the most associated TCRs and HLA-C alleles the fewest. Compared with equally common non-associated chains, HLA-associated TCR beta chains in a later analysis were more clonally expanded and had lower generation probabilities. When HLA alleles, especially DR and DQ, strongly co-occurred, TCR associations were difficult to assign to individual alleles. An earlier analysis of around 500 of the donors showed that most TCR beta V segments appeared in productive rearrangements either about 87% or about 30% of the time, which broadly matched IMGT annotations. The authors suggested that the approach could potentially be extended to other disease states and immunological phenotypes. According to a later analysis, most CMV-associated TCR beta chains appeared to be HLA-restricted, and the HLA associations seemed to be driven largely by CMV exposure. Sequencing depth was assumed to be roughly uniform across donors in the presence/absence analyses, though that assumption may not hold.

For this chain, trimming is 2 bases at the V end and 9 bases at the J end, and the number of junction bases without a gene match is 10. The CDR3 measures 16 amino acids from cysteine to phenylalanine. This entry keeps only the CDR3 DNA: 48 bases, framed from base 1. Sequences SGHDN (CDR1) and FVKESK (CDR2) are obtained from the germline V gene. A note on this clone: Its specific antigen is unknown.

Libraries were constructed by the immunoSEQ multiplex PCR assay. For the multiplex PCR, a mixture combining 60 forward primers for TCR Vbeta segments and 13 reverse primers for TCR Jbeta segments was used. The CDR3 region of rearranged TCR beta genes was amplified from genomic DNA with a multiplex PCR assay. The amplified TCR beta libraries were sequenced on the Illumina HiSeq System as 87-base-pair reads. The original pipeline was this. A later analysis tallied 80 million to 95 million unique TCR beta chains across the 660 or so repertoires, and about 12 million of those chains were shared by two or more donors. Raw reads were error-corrected and collapsed into unique sequences with a nearest-neighbor algorithm that merged closely related sequences to remove PCR and sequencing errors. CDR3 sequences were aligned to IMGT reference sequences to assign V, D and J gene segments. For a sequence to be retained, a match of at least six nucleotides was required to both a V gene segment and a J gene segment. Rearrangements were classified as productive when the CDR3 lacked stop codons and remained in frame with V and J, and all other rearrangements were classified as non-productive. CDR3 was defined by IMGT convention, running from the second conserved V-encoded cysteine to the conserved J-encoded phenylalanine. The earlier analysis of around 640 of the donors excluded sequences that lacked an unambiguous match to a single V gene segment. An earlier analysis of 587 of the donors called V segments functional above 56.7% productive rearrangements and segregating when the between-donor standard deviation exceeded 5%. A statistical classification framework was developed to diagnose cytomegalovirus status using the catalog of TCR beta chain sequences. V and J gene assignment, in a later analysis, came from comparing TCR nucleotide sequences with IMGT/GENE-DB human TR gene sequences. In a later analysis, CDR3 sequences and most-parsimonious VDJ recombination scenarios were assigned using the TCRdist pipeline. A later analysis defined each TCR beta chain by its CDR3 amino acid sequence plus V-gene family, and excluded reads lacking a unique V-gene family. To address suspected cross-contamination and a sequencing artifact, a later analysis removed roughly 640 highly shared, low-generation-probability nucleotide sequences. In a later analysis, a clonal expansion index for each public chain was calculated from normalized within-repertoire ranks of inferred template counts. Generation probabilities in a later analysis came from a VDJ recombination model fitted to out-of-frame rearrangements, and those results were checked against IGoR. In a later analysis, hypergeometric tests were used to score TCR-TCR, TCR-HLA and TCR-CMV co-occurrence, with a repertoire-size bias correction applied to TCR pairs. To estimate false discovery rates, a later analysis permuted the HLA or CMV assignments 20 times. A later analysis grouped co-occurring TCRs with DBSCAN, adding TCRdist sequence similarity when clustering within HLA-allele-positive subsets. For co-occurrence clustering, repertoires with fewer than 30,000 or more than 120,000 public chains were excluded, along with roughly 5 repertoires with anomalous nucleotide sharing. The table was pulled from immuneACCESS by TCRdb, which kept in-frame rearrangements only. Such tables lose some clones; where checked, under half of the loss comes from unresolved V genes, and the rest has no known cause. V, J and clone size are taken as reported in that table, and D and trimming were inferred from the DNA itself. The table held for this sample gives some 70,000 clones. The ten biggest clones cover about 2.9% of the sample.

The cohort consisted of approximately 670 healthy bone marrow donors. At the time of sampling, all cohort members were nominally healthy, though unrecorded immune exposures were likely present. The donor tested CMV seronegative, placing the donor among the 350 to 400 seronegative members of the cohort. A peripheral blood sample was collected from each donor, and TCR beta sequencing was performed on peripheral blood mononuclear cells. Genomic DNA was extracted from the blood cell samples with the Qiagen DNeasy Blood Extraction Kit. The TCR originated in a man between 40 and 49 years old in good health and CMV-seronegative. Sequences were obtained from PBMCs. The chain employs TRBV14 and TRBJ1-6; a stretch of 7 junction bases matches TRBD1. The nucleotide sequence reads TGTGCCAGCAGCCAACGGGCGGGGACAGATGCTTCACCCCTCCACTTT. This encodes CASSQRAGTDASPLHF.